Listed below are T cell receptor beta chains from one sample, sequenced in a study of T cell responses to AZD1222 COVID-19 vaccine. Here immunoSEQ multiplex PCR was the method, and the copy in TCRdb shows in-frame clones only, minus some. The sample contains approximately 75,000 clones, 80% to 90% of which appear only once. Material: peripheral blood, obtained 28 days after the second AZD1222 dose. All receptors come from an adult who received the AZD1222 COVID-19 vaccine. Each CDR3 is given without its conserved first and last residue. Fields, in order: J gene, V gene, CDR3 protein.

J: TRBJ2-2; V: TRBV7-3; CDR3: ASSLFPSSNTGELF
J: TRBJ1-1; V: TRBV11-3; CDR3: ASSSHGENTEAF
J: TRBJ1-6; V: TRBV4-1; CDR3: ASSQYISSSPLH
J: TRBJ2-5; V: TRBV10-3; CDR3: AIRSTNDQETQY
J: TRBJ2-5; V: TRBV30; CDR3: AWSVQGGLSETQY
J: TRBJ1-2; V: TRBV6-6; CDR3: ASSGDRGLYGYT
J: TRBJ2-5; V: TRBV7-2; CDR3: ASVRGQLAGNQETQY
J: TRBJ1-1; V: TRBV5-6; CDR3: ASSFTGGTEAF
J: TRBJ2-1; V: TRBV4-3; CDR3: ASSQDFREAEQF
J: TRBJ2-7; V: TRBV7-3; CDR3: ASSLRGGYEQY
J: TRBJ2-1; V: TRBV4-1; CDR3: ASSQGFGGAYNEQF
J: TRBJ1-5; V: TRBV4-1; CDR3: ASSQDWSRGEPQH
J: TRBJ2-7; V: TRBV6-5; CDR3: ASREGPGTYEQY
J: TRBJ2-2; V: TRBV19; CDR3: ASSSGGTGELF
J: TRBJ2-7; V: TRBV7-8; CDR3: ASSFTSRQEQY
J: TRBJ2-3; V: TRBV7-2; CDR3: ASSLELGRGADTQY
J: TRBJ2-1; V: TRBV9; CDR3: ASSVGGGTYNEQF
J: TRBJ2-7; V: TRBV28; CDR3: ASSTPGLGGY
J: TRBJ2-5; V: TRBV12-5; CDR3: ASGLAGAETQY
J: TRBJ1-1; V: TRBV2; CDR3: ASSEKVEAF
J: TRBJ2-7; V: TRBV6-6; CDR3: ASSYRSDRVYEQY
J: TRBJ1-2; V: TRBV19; CDR3: ASSIDRTVFGYT
J: TRBJ2-3; V: TRBV30; CDR3: AWGQGAIDTQY
J: TRBJ1-3; V: TRBV28; CDR3: ASSRDGGRGNTIY
J: TRBJ1-2; V: TRBV29-1; CDR3: SVDSGGLYGYT
J: TRBJ1-1; V: TRBV7-8; CDR3: ASSPRLDRAVRPEAF
J: TRBJ2-2; V: TRBV5-4; CDR3: ASTWTVNTGELF
J: TRBJ2-1; V: TRBV12-3/TRBV12-4; CDR3: ASTDGGNNEQF
J: TRBJ2-1; V: TRBV3-1/TRBV3-2; CDR3: ASSQDVDRTGPYNEQF
J: TRBJ1-1; V: TRBV6-1; CDR3: ASSEQGFEREAF
J: TRBJ2-5; V: TRBV5-1; CDR3: ASSFRLAGGTETQY
J: TRBJ1-1; V: TRBV5-4; CDR3: ASSPGRTGEAF
J: TRBJ1-2; V: TRBV7-6; CDR3: ASSLGGAQVDGYT
J: TRBJ1-3; V: TRBV19; CDR3: ASRTFGTGRNTIY
J: TRBJ1-5; V: TRBV6-4; CDR3: ASSDRQGRRGNQPQH
J: TRBJ1-1; V: TRBV6-5; CDR3: ASSPAGQAPRN
J: TRBJ2-2; V: TRBV11-1; CDR3: ASSFRDRGTGELF
J: TRBJ2-7; V: TRBV7-2; CDR3: ASSLGRGAAYEQY
J: TRBJ1-2; V: TRBV28; CDR3: ASSFGASYGYT
J: TRBJ2-3; V: TRBV6-5; CDR3: ASSGGAEADTQY
J: TRBJ2-7; V: TRBV5-6; CDR3: ASSRHSNGGYEQY
J: TRBJ2-4; V: TRBV9; CDR3: ASSEGGQSNIQY
J: TRBJ1-2; V: TRBV7-8; CDR3: ASIPGTGDIPSYGYT
J: TRBJ2-7; V: TRBV6-4; CDR3: ASRLYHRREASYEQY
J: TRBJ2-3; V: TRBV3-1/TRBV3-2; CDR3: ASSQDPASGSTDTQY
J: TRBJ1-1; V: TRBV7-2; CDR3: ASSTHQNTEAF
J: TRBJ1-2; V: TRBV2; CDR3: ASIELRRGSGYT
J: TRBJ1-2; V: TRBV27; CDR3: ASSLVGNYGYT
J: TRBJ1-1; V: TRBV27; CDR3: ASSFTQNTEAF
J: TRBJ2-1; V: TRBV5-1; CDR3: ASKGQESYNEQF
J: TRBJ1-2; V: TRBV6-2/TRBV6-3; CDR3: ASSFRTASYGYT
J: TRBJ1-5; V: TRBV21-1; CDR3: ASSKSANQPQH
J: TRBJ2-2; V: TRBV19; CDR3: ASSIRGNGELF
J: TRBJ1-5; V: TRBV10-3; CDR3: AMAPGTGNNQPQH
J: TRBJ2-1; V: TRBV27; CDR3: ASSLGLEQF
J: TRBJ1-5; V: TRBV6-5; CDR3: ASIGRLGGDQPQH
J: TRBJ2-7; V: TRBV4-1; CDR3: ASSAEGGGYYEQY